Listed below are T cell receptor beta chains from one sample, sequenced in a study of blood T cell repertoires in COVID-19. Measured with immunoSEQ multiplex PCR; TCRdb has only the in-frame clones, and not every one. This table has 160,000 or so clones, 88% appearing once. Sequencing used PBMCs or T cells enriched from blood (not recorded which). Every receptor here comes from a woman aged 45-60 years who had recovered from COVID-19. CDR3s include the opening cysteine and the closing phenylalanine or tryptophan. The D gene is left open where the match is weak. Clone size is stated in some rows and not others, as once, few, many or a class when expanded.

TRBJ1-3 - - TRBV7-2 TGTGCCAGCAGCTTAGGACATGGTGGAAACACCATATATTTT CASSLGHGGNTIYF
TRBJ1-5 - - TRBV7-9 TGTGCCAGCAGCAGGGGTCAGGATCAGCCCCAGCATTTT CASSRGQDQPQHF
TRBJ1-2 - - TRBV5-6 TGTGCCAGCAGCTTGGTAACAGGGACTAACTATGGCTACACCTTC CASSLVTGTNYGYTF
TRBJ1-1 - - TRBV19 TGTGCCAGTAGTATTCCCCCTACGACTGAAGCTTTCTTT CASSIPPTTEAFF
TRBJ1-1 TRBD1 - TRBV7-9 TGTGCCAGCAGCTTAGCGACAGGGGCGGACACTGAAGCTTTCTTT CASSLATGADTEAFF
TRBJ1-5 TRBD1 - TRBV25-1 TGTGCCAGCAGTGAATCCCGGACAGGAGGGGGACAGCCCCAGCATTTT CASSESRTGGGQPQHF
TRBJ2-5 - once TRBV21-1 TGTGCCAGCAGACCCATCATTTTGAGAGAGACCCAGTACTTC CASRPIILRETQYF
TRBJ2-3 TRBD2 - TRBV9 TGTGCCAGCAGCTCAGGGGTAGCGGGGCCCACAGATACGCAGTATTTT CASSSGVAGPTDTQYF
TRBJ2-1 TRBD1 - TRBV6-6 TGTGCCAGCAGCGGACAGGCGAGCTCCTACAATGAGCAGTTCTTC CASSGQASSYNEQFF
TRBJ2-7 - - TRBV14 TGTGCCAGCAGCCACACGGGGAAGTCGTACTTC CASSHTGKSYF
TRBJ1-5 - - TRBV19 TGTGCCAGTAGTATAGGCCCCCAGGGAAGTCAGCCCCAGCATTTT CASSIGPQGSQPQHF
TRBJ1-4 - - TRBV5-1 TGCGCCAGCAGCCTCGAGCCGGCGGGTGAAAAACTGTTTTTT CASSLEPAGEKLFF
TRBJ2-5 - - TRBV5-5 TGTGCCAGCAGCTTCACAGGAACCCAAGAGACCCAGTACTTC CASSFTGTQETQYF
TRBJ1-1 TRBD1 - TRBV30 TGTGCCTGGAGTGCACGTCCGGGACAGGGAAACACTGAAGCTTTCTTT CAWSARPGQGNTEAFF
TRBJ2-7 TRBD1 - TRBV6-1 TGTGCCAGCAGTGAATGGGACAGGGTCGCCTACGAGCAGTACTTC CASSEWDRVAYEQYF
TRBJ2-5 TRBD1 - TRBV7-8 TGTGCCAGCAGCCCCCGACAGGGGGCGAAACCCCTCGAGACCCAGTACTTC CASSPRQGAKPLETQYF
TRBJ1-2 - - TRBV7-2 TGTGCCAGCAGCTTAGAGGGGTTAGCTAACTATGGCTGCACCTTC CASSLEGLANYGCTF
TRBJ2-6 - few TRBV5-1 TGCGCCAGCAGCTTGACCCCGACAGTTCCTGGGGCCAACGTCCTGACTTTC CASSLTPTVPGANVLTF
TRBJ2-3 TRBD1 - TRBV11-3 TGTGCCAGCAAGGGGGCCGGTCAGGGCACAGATACGCAGTATTTT CASKGAGQGTDTQYF
TRBJ2-7 - - TRBV7-9 TGTGCCAGCAGTCCCCCAGGGTACGAGCAGTACTTC CASSPPGYEQYF
TRBJ2-1 TRBD2 once TRBV4-1 TGCGCCAGCAGCCAAAACGTAGCGGGGGGGCTTGGGACCTACAATGAGCAGTTCTTC CASSQNVAGGLGTYNEQFF
TRBJ1-2 - - TRBV5-4 TGTGCCAGCAGCTCTCGTATCTATGGCTACACCTTC CASSSRIYGYTF
TRBJ1-5 - - TRBV29-1 TGCAGCGTCGCACAGGGTATAGGTCAGCCCCAGCATTTT CSVAQGIGQPQHF
TRBJ1-4 - - TRBV11-3 TGTGCCAGCAGCTCGAGGGTTGCTAATGAAAAACTGTTTTTT CASSSRVANEKLFF
TRBJ2-5 TRBD2 - TRBV5-1 TGCGCCAGCAGCTTAAGGCCTAGCGGGGGGTCGAAAGAGACCCAGTACTTC CASSLRPSGGSKETQYF
TRBJ2-5 - - TRBV5-1 TGCGCCAGCAGCCCCCGGGGAGGAGAGACCCAGTACTTC CASSPRGGETQYF
TRBJ2-2 TRBD2 - TRBV6-4 TGTGCCACTACCTGGGGGCGGACTAGCGGCACCGGGGAGCTGTTTTTT CATTWGRTSGTGELFF
TRBJ2-7 - - TRBV5-1 TGCGCCAGCAGCTTGGTGGGGGGAGACGAGCAGTACTTC CASSLVGGDEQYF
TRBJ2-3 TRBD2 - TRBV3-1/TRBV3-2 TGTGCCAGCAGCCAAGGTGTCCGGGGGGGGTACACAGATACGCAGTATTTT CASSQGVRGGYTDTQYF